Shown below are 9 T cell receptor beta chains from a single sample sequenced in a study of blood T cell repertoires in COVID-19. The table came from immunoSEQ multiplex PCR; TCRdb's copy has only in-frame clones and leaves some out. This sample has over 100,000 clones; approximately 87% occur once, and the top ten carry about 7%. The sequenced sample was peripheral blood. The receptors were gathered from a woman aged 45 to 65 with acute or convalescent COVID-19.

This chain uses TRBV28 with TRBJ1-1; the match to TRBD1 covers 9 bases. From germline, CDR1 is MDHEN and CDR2 SYDVKM. V lost 5 bases and J lost 11; bases outside the gene matches: 12. The CDR3 is 14 amino acids. The CDR3 nucleotides are TGTGCCAGCAGTCCGGACAGGGGAAGTGGGAAGGCTTTCTTT. As protein: CASSPDRGSGKAFF.

The V gene is TRBV7-8, the J gene TRBJ2-7, with 10 bases matching TRBD1. The germline CDR1 and CDR2 sequences are SGHVS and FQNEAQ. Trimming cost V 5 bases and J 3 bases; bases outside gene matches: 7. The CDR3 contains 15 residues. CDR3 bases: TGTGCCAGCAGCGGCTATGGGGACAGGGGCTACGAGCAGTACTTC. Amino acid sequence: CASSGYGDRGYEQYF.

V gene TRBV7-6 combines with J gene TRBJ2-3; the match to TRBD2 covers 15 bases. The CDR3 is 19 residues long. Trimming removed 0 bases from V and 1 base from J; junction bases left unmatched: 5. CDR1 SGHVS and CDR2 FNYEAQ come from the germline V gene. The CDR3 loop is CASSLASGTSGGRTDTQYF. For the CDR3, the DNA is TGTGCCAGCAGCTTAGCCTCCGGGACTAGCGGGGGGCGCACAGATACGCAGTATTTT.

The gene calls are TRBV4-2 and TRBJ2-3, with D possibly being TRBD1 (6 bases). Germline V gene lookup returns CDR1 LGHNA and CDR2 YNFKEQ. The CDR3 has 13 amino acids. The V gene lost 3 bases and the J gene lost 10 bases, with 14 bases spanning the gap. CDR3 nucleotide sequence: TGTGCCAGCAGCCAGGCAGGACAGAAAGCGCAGTATTTT. Translation gives CASSQAGQKAQYF.

The chain combines TRBV5-1 with TRBJ2-2, with D tentatively TRBD2 (6 bases). The ends were cut back, 0 bases at V and 1 base at J, with 10 bases in the middle. The CDR3 spans 16 residues. Germline CDR1 is SGHRS and CDR2 is YFSETQ. CDR3 residues: CASSLGHGGNTGELFF. The CDR3 nucleotides are TGCGCCAGCAGCTTGGGGCACGGGGGGAACACCGGGGAGCTGTTTTTT.

With regard to this clone: The same CDR3 arises from other DNA sequences in this sample as well. The V gene is TRBV19, the J gene TRBJ2-7; D might be TRBD2 (6 bases). The ends were cut back, 6 bases at V and 3 bases at J, with 9 bases in the middle. Germline assignment: CDR1 LNHDA and CDR2 SQIVND (reference sequence). The CDR3 length is 12 residues. The CDR3 nucleotides read TGTGCCAGTAGCGGGGGAATCTACGAGCAGTACTTC. Its translation is CASSGGIYEQYF.

This rearrangement joins TRBV19 to TRBJ1-1; no firm D call. Germline V gene lookup returns CDR1 LNHDA and CDR2 SQIVND (reference sequence). The CDR3 spans 15 residues. Trimming cost V 7 bases and J 6 bases, with 21 bases left between them. DNA of the CDR3: TGTGCCAGTACCATAACCGGACCGCCCGGGGCTGAAGCTTTCTTT. Amino acid sequence: CASTITGPPGAEAFF.

The genes are TRBV5-4 and TRBJ2-6, with D maybe TRBD1 (6 bases). Trimming removed 4 bases from V and 4 bases from J, with 18 bases in between. There are 17 residues in the CDR3. CDR1 is SGHNT and CDR2 is YYREEE in the germline V gene (reference sequence). This CDR3 reads CASSDRDMPVGANVLTF. In DNA form, the CDR3 reads TGTGCCAGCAGCGACCGGGACATGCCGGTCGGGGCCAACGTCCTGACTTTC.

The rearrangement joins TRBV7-2 to TRBJ1-2, with 12 bases identical to TRBD1. Germline V gives CDR1 SGHTA, CDR2 FQGNSA. The CDR3 is 15 residues long. Trimming removed 2 bases from V and 7 bases from J; junction bases left unmatched: 5. The CDR3 nucleotides are TGTGCCAGCAGCTTAAATTGGGGACAGGGGGCTGGCTACACCTTC. The encoded protein is CASSLNWGQGAGYTF. Variable domain in full (rest from reference TRBV7-2 and TRBJ1-2): GAGVSQSPSNKVTEKGKDVELRCDPISGHTALYWYRQSLGQGLEFLIYFQGNSAPDKSGLPSDRFSAERTGGSVSTLTIQRTQQEDSAVYLCASSLNWGQGAGYTFGSGTRLTVV.